This T cell receptor beta chain was recovered during a study of response to subunit inactivated influenza vaccine (dated by TCRdb to between 2017 and 2018). Turning to the overall study: Deep quantitative profiling of the T cell receptor repertoire was used in the study to follow responses to a trivalent subunit inactivated influenza vaccine.

As encoded in the germline V gene, CDR1 is MNHEY while CDR2 is SVGEGT. V is reduced by 2 bases and J by 6 bases, leaving a spacing of 17 bases between them. The CDR3 covers 16 residues, taking in both the cysteine and the phenylalanine. CDR3 DNA is the only sequence kept; it has 48 bases, read in frame from the first base. Of note for this clonotype: There is no known antigen for this receptor. Per-nucleotide qualities are absent, and no much larger clonotype sits a single base away.

Libraries were made using RT-PCR. Sequencing was performed on an Illumina HiSeq 2500. TCRdb reworked the public reads: Q25 trimming with fastp, MiXCR clone assembly, productive beta chains retained. One record per CDR3 amino acid sequence lists the most common genes and DNA. The sample table contains hundreds of thousands of distinct CDR3 sequences; only one count was recorded for over 9.5% of them. The ten largest clones capture roughly 10% of the sample. Overall results and qualifications from the work: According to the authors, only a limited number of new T cells may be recruited by each seasonal influenza vaccination.

The source is a man in his forties or fifties who received an inactivated influenza vaccine. Donor details come from another sample of the same person, matched by shared clones. Source: PBMCs from blood, taken on the day of vaccination. This sequence uses TRBV6-2 or TRBV6-3 and TRBJ1-5; the best D guess is TRBD1, with 5 bases matching. The DNA sequence follows: TGTGCCAGCAGTTACGATCGGGGGGTTGGCGGTCAGCCCCAGCATTTT. This gives the protein CASSYDRGVGGQPQHF.